The 23 T cell receptor beta chains listed next were all sequenced from one sample in a study of T-cell reconstitution after alpha-beta-depleted transplantation in children. Unique molecular identifiers tagged the TCRbeta library. MiXCR, run by TCRdb on the PCR reads, gives a single entry per CDR3 protein. This table holds a few hundred thousand distinct CDR3 sequences, about 11% found once. Sample: PBMCs from the stem cell graft donor, taken from the stem cell graft. All receptors derive from a human donor who donated a stem cell graft to a child with acute myeloid leukemia.

In this sample, this clonotype turned up a few times. The chain carries TRBV27 and TRBJ1-2; D perhaps matches TRBD1 (6 bases). CDR3 length equals 17 residues. The germline V and J ends were trimmed by 6 bases and 4 bases, with 24 bases remaining between them. CDR1 and CDR2 (germline): MNHEY, SMNVEV (reference sequence). For the CDR3, the DNA is TGTGCCAGCAGCCCTCGAGGGCAGGGGATGGGGTCCTATGGCTACACCTTC. It translates to CASSPRGQGMGSYGYTF.

This clonotype has only a few counts. This chain links TRBV27 with TRBJ1-5; possibly TRBD1 for D (6 bases). Germline-derived CDR1 and CDR2 are MNHEY and SMNVEV (reference sequence). This CDR3 region has 17 residues. The V and J ends lost 0 bases and 3 bases respectively, with 15 bases between them. CDR3 sequence (DNA): TGTGCCAGCAGTTTATCGTTTTTTCAGGGGCTCAATCAGCCCCAGCATTTT. Encoded protein: CASSLSFFQGLNQPQHF.

This clonotype has just a few counts. The V gene is TRBV20-1, the J gene TRBJ1-1; possible D gene TRBD1, 5 bases. V gave up 5 bases and J gave up 5 bases, with 12 bases separating them. Germline values: CDR1 DFQATT, CDR2 SNEGSKA (reference sequence). The CDR3 runs to 12 residues. The CDR3 reads CSAEPGFTEAFF. CDR3 DNA sequence: TGCAGTGCTGAGCCAGGGTTTACTGAAGCTTTCTTT.

The chain is built from TRBV7-6 and TRBJ2-3, with 8 nucleotides matching TRBD1. The CDR3 consists of 17 residues. The J segment lost 5 bases and the V segment lost 2 bases, leaving 12 bases of the junction unmatched. Germline CDR1 reads SGHVS; CDR2 reads FNYEAQ. CDR3 coding DNA: TGTGCCAGCAGCTTAATGCGGAAACGGACAGGGAAAGATACGCAGTATTTT. Its protein product is CASSLMRKRTGKDTQYF.

V and J are TRBV5-1 and TRBJ2-1, with 7 bases aligning to TRBD2. This CDR3 contains 13 residues. Trimming removed 2 bases from V and 7 bases from J; junction bases left unmatched: 3. Per the germline V gene, CDR1 is SGHRS and CDR2 is YFSETQ. The CDR3 spells CASSFGLVNEQFF. The CDR3 nucleotides read TGCGCCAGCAGCTTCGGACTAGTTAATGAGCAGTTCTTC.

This clonotype was found a few times. J is TRBJ2-3 and V is TRBV5-6, with D hard to call. CDR3 length equals 15 residues. The germline gives CDR1 SGHDT, CDR2 YYEEEE. The germline V and J ends were trimmed by 0 bases and 5 bases, with 13 bases remaining between them. Here the CDR3 DNA reads TGTGCCAGCAGCTTGGCGCCCAGTCAGAGAGATACGCAGTATTTT. Translation gives CASSLAPSQRDTQYF.

In this sample, this clonotype turned up a few times. The V and J genes are TRBV6-5 and TRBJ2-2; D is uncertain. V was cut by 2 bases and J by 9 bases, with 7 bases left in between. CDR3 length equals 12 residues. Per the germline V gene, CDR1 is MNHEY and CDR2 is SVGAGI. The CDR3 sequence: CASSYTGRELFF. CDR3 DNA: TGTGCCAGCAGTTACACCGGGCGGGAGCTGTTTTTT.

At least ten counts were recorded for this clonotype. The rearrangement uses TRBV12-3 or TRBV12-4 and TRBJ2-1; 8 bases align to TRBD2. The CDR3 has 16 residues. Unmatched junction bases numbered 8, after V lost 6 bases and J lost 1 base. DNA for the CDR3: TGTGCCAGCAGCCGGAGAGCGGGAGCATCCTACAATGAGCAGTTCTTC. Translation: CASSRRAGASYNEQFF.

The table lists this clonotype with many counts. J is TRBJ2-3 and V is TRBV5-1, with 7 bases matching TRBD2. The germline CDR1 and CDR2 sequences are SGHRS and YFSETQ. The V segment lost 4 bases and the J segment 1 base; nucleotides outside the gene matches: 9. The CDR3 sequence is 16 residues long. This CDR3 is CASSLVTSPGTDTQYF. DNA for the CDR3: TGCGCCAGCAGCCTAGTGACTAGCCCCGGCACAGATACGCAGTATTTT.

This clonotype was recorded many times. V gene TRBV4-3 combines with J gene TRBJ1-2; 7 bases map to TRBD1. Germline CDR1 LGHNA, CDR2 YSLEER. This CDR3 spans 14 amino acids. V was clipped by 0 bases and J by 4 bases; unmatched bases: 2. Here the CDR3 DNA reads TGCGCCAGCAGCCAAGACAGGGGGGGCTATGGCTACACCTTC. Translation gives CASSQDRGGYGYTF.

This clonotype was recorded a few times. The gene calls are TRBV28 and TRBJ2-7; 7 bases are shared with TRBD1. The CDR3 covers 13 residues. The germline V gene encodes CDR1 MDHEN and CDR2 SYDVKM. With V trimmed by 6 bases and J by 3 bases, 5 bases remained unmatched. The CDR3 sequence is CASSPGQSYEQYV. CDR3 DNA sequence: TGTGCCAGCAGCCCGGGACAGAGCTACGAGCAGTACGTC.

The chain combines TRBV29-1 with TRBJ2-1; no firm D call. The CDR3 contains 11 residues. Trimming left V 8 bases short and J 10 bases short, with 15 bases between. The germline V gene encodes CDR1 SQVTM and CDR2 ANQGSEA. The CDR3 sequence: CSSPQDGEQFF. The CDR3, as DNA: TGCAGCTCCCCCCAGGATGGAGAGCAGTTCTTC.

The table lists this clonotype with a few counts. This sequence joins TRBV5-1 and TRBJ2-2; D is unresolved. The V end lost 7 bases, the J end lost 5 bases, and 15 bases lay between the germline ends. The CDR3 is 14 amino acids. Per the germline V gene, CDR1 is SGHRS and CDR2 is YFSETQ. CDR3 sequence (DNA): TGCGCCAGCCGGCGCCTTCTCGAGACCGGGGAGCTGTTTTTT. Amino acids: CASRRLLETGELFF.

This clonotype was recorded a few times. The chain employs TRBV10-3 and TRBJ2-2, with 7 bases aligning to TRBD2. This CDR3 contains 16 residues. Germline loops: CDR1 ENHRY, CDR2 SYGVKD. The J segment lost 2 bases and the V segment lost 0 bases, leaving 3 bases of the junction unmatched. The CDR3 DNA follows: TGTGCCATCAGTGAGTCAGGCGGGGGAAACACCGGGGAGCTGTTTTTT. As protein: CAISESGGGNTGELFF.

This clonotype was seen a handful of times. This chain links TRBV5-1 with TRBJ2-1; D call uncertain. V was trimmed by 4 bases and J by 9 bases, leaving 11 bases between them. The CDR3 length is 12 residues. In germline, CDR1 is SGHRS, CDR2 YFSETQ. CDR3 amino acids: CASSLPNPEQFF. CDR3 coding DNA: TGCGCCAGCAGCCTCCCCAACCCTGAGCAGTTCTTC.

This chain joins TRBV2 and TRBJ1-2; D remains ambiguous. Germline CDR1 reads SNHLY; CDR2 reads FYNNEI. V was cut by 6 bases and J by 4 bases, with 9 bases left in between. The CDR3 is made up of 12 amino acids. CDR3 DNA: TGTGCCAGCAGGAGAGGCCCCTATGGCTACACCTTC. Its protein product is CASRRGPYGYTF. Based on the CDR3 plus reference TRBV2 and TRBJ1-2, the full variable domain is EPEVTQTPSHQVTQMGQEVILRCVPISNHLYFYWYRQILGQKVEFLVSFYNNEISEKSEIFDDQFSVERPDGSNFTLKIRSTKLEDSAMYFCASRRGPYGYTFGSGTRLTVV.

This chain uses TRBV5-6 with TRBJ1-2; unclear D gene. This CDR3 has 16 residues. Germline-derived CDR1 and CDR2 are SGHDT and YYEEEE. Trimming took 2 bases from V and 4 from J, leaving 18 bases between them. The CDR3, as DNA: TGTGCCAGCAGCTTCGGAGGATTCCAGCTCGGCTATGGCTACACCTTC. This translates into CASSFGGFQLGYGYTF. The variable domain in full, with the rest retrieved from reference TRBV5-6 and TRBJ1-2, is DAGVTQSPTHLIKTRGQQVTLRCSPKSGHDTVSWYQQALGQGPQFIFQYYEEEERQRGNFPDRFSGHQFPNYSSELNVNALLLGDSALYLCASSFGGFQLGYGYTFGSGTRLTVV.

This clonotype was picked up many times. The J gene is TRBJ2-5, the V gene TRBV7-8; tentatively, D is TRBD1 (6 bases). Germline V lookup: CDR1 SGHVS, CDR2 FQNEAQ. V was pared by 1 base and J by 5 bases, with 14 bases between. This CDR3 spans 15 amino acids. CDR3 DNA sequence: TGTGCCAGCAGCTTAGAATCGGGGCAGGGGGAGACCCAGTACTTC. Amino acid sequence: CASSLESGQGETQYF.

This chain connects TRBV7-6 to TRBJ2-7, with 9 bases fitting TRBD1. From germline, CDR1 is SGHVS and CDR2 FNYEAQ. V shed 5 bases, J shed 6 bases, and the junction held 5 bases outside the gene matches. CDR3 length: 13 residues. This chain's CDR3 is CASSPTGGGEQYF. CDR3 DNA sequence: TGTGCCAGCAGCCCTACAGGGGGCGGCGAGCAGTACTTC.

This clonotype has just a few counts. This chain joins TRBV9 and TRBJ2-2, with TRBD2 matching over 12 bases. There are 16 residues in the CDR3. V lost 4 bases to trimming and J lost 7 bases; unmatched junction nucleotides: 8. Germline V lookup: CDR1 SGDLS, CDR2 YYNGEE. CDR3 DNA sequence: TGTGCCAGCAGCCTCAGACTAGCGGGGGAATTCGGGGAGCTGTTTTTT. Its translation is CASSLRLAGEFGELFF.

The chain carries TRBV6-5 and TRBJ1-3; 9 positions agree with TRBD1. CDR1 and CDR2 (germline): MNHEY, SVGAGI. This CDR3 comprises 16 residues. V lost 4 bases and J lost 1; bases outside the gene matches: 5. CDR3 in amino acids: CASSFSTGGSGNTIYF. DNA of the CDR3: TGTGCCAGCAGTTTCTCGACAGGGGGATCTGGAAACACCATATATTTT.

In this sample, this clonotype turned up many times. The junction and the germline gene differ at one end; a read error may be behind it. The V call is TRBV28, the J call TRBJ1-2; D remains unclear. The CDR3 consists of 12 residues. Germline V gives CDR1 MDHEN, CDR2 SYDVKM. The CDR3: CASSFSNYGYTF. Here the CDR3 DNA reads TGTGCCAGCAGTTTCTCTAACTACGGCTACACCTTC.

In its sample, this clonotype was seen a few times. This chain joins TRBV6-1 and TRBJ2-5, with D possibly being TRBD2 (6 bases). The CDR3 runs 15 residues. The ends were cut back, 8 bases at V and 5 bases at J, with 21 bases in the middle. Germline V CDR1 and CDR2: MNHNS, SASEGT. The CDR3 sequence is CASLKGGQRGETQYF. CDR3 nucleotide sequence: TGTGCCAGCCTAAAAGGAGGGCAGCGTGGGGAGACCCAGTACTTC.